The 22 T cell receptor beta chains below come from one sample, sequenced in a study of neurological immune-mediated disorders. MiXCR was run by TCRdb on the 5' RACE reads, yielding one entry per CDR3 protein. This sample has around 97,000 distinct CDR3 sequences, with 10% to 12% found just once. Time point of the sample: longitudinal time-point 3. Sequencing was carried out using PBMCs. The receptor set was obtained from a female donor with HTLV-1-associated myelopathy (HAM/TSP).

As for this clonotype: A junction boundary mismatches the germline segment, possibly from a read error. This chain links TRBV6-1 with TRBJ1-5; D gene uncertain. The CDR3 extends over 13 amino acids. Germline V gives CDR1 MNHNS, CDR2 SASEGT. CDR3 nucleotides: TGTGCCAGCAGTGAAGGTGGGAATCATCCCCAACATTTT. This codes for CASSEGGNHPQHF.

This clonotype came up a few times. The V call is TRBV5-6, the J call TRBJ2-3, with D hard to call. The CDR3 loop spans 15 amino acids. In germline, CDR1 is SGHDT, CDR2 YYEEEE. V shed 0 bases and J shed 0 bases, with 8 bases lying between them. DNA of the CDR3: TGTGCCAGCAGCTTGGCAGGATTTAGCACAGATACGCAGTATTTT. The encoded protein is CASSLAGFSTDTQYF.

This clonotype was observed many times. The chain couples TRBV7-9 to TRBJ1-3, with D uncertain. The V end lost 4 bases, the J end lost 0 bases, and 10 bases lay between the germline ends. Per the germline V gene, CDR1 is SEHNR and CDR2 is FQNEAQ (reference sequence). This CDR3 is 15 amino acids long. The CDR3 sequence is CASSSFGSSGNTIYF. CDR3 nucleotides: TGTGCCAGCAGCTCTTTTGGGAGCTCTGGAAACACCATATATTTT.

The table lists this clonotype with many counts. V usage is TRBV5-1 and J usage is TRBJ2-1; D remains ambiguous. Germline V gene sequence: CDR1 SGHRS, CDR2 YFSETQ. The CDR3 spans 12 residues. Trimming left V 1 base short and J 8 bases short, with 7 bases between. In DNA form, the CDR3 reads TGCGCCAGCAGCTTGTGGTTCGATGAGCAGTTCTTC. Protein sequence: CASSLWFDEQFF.

This clonotype showed up many times. The V call is TRBV5-1, the J call TRBJ2-7, with 9 bases matching TRBD1. The CDR3 loop spans 19 amino acids. The trim removed 0 bases at V and 2 bases at J, leaving 15 bases unmatched. From germline, CDR1 is SGHRS and CDR2 YFSETQ. CDR3 in amino acids: CASSLGLFPDRGIPYEQYF. As DNA, the CDR3 is TGCGCCAGCAGCTTGGGCTTGTTTCCCGACAGGGGGATTCCCTACGAGCAGTACTTC.

As for this clonotype: This could be a read error, since a much larger clone is one nucleotide away. The rearrangement uses TRBV5-1 and TRBJ2-5, with TRBD1 identical over 12 bases. Germline CDR1 reads SGHRS; CDR2 reads YFSETQ. CDR3 length equals 16 residues. For the CDR3, the DNA is TGCACCAGCAGCTTTTCCGGGACAGGGGGCTGGGAGACCCAGTACTTC. This gives the protein CTSSFSGTGGWETQYF. The variable domain in full, completed from reference TRBV5-1 and TRBJ2-5, reads KAGVTQTPRYLIKTRGQQVTLSCSPISGHRSVSWYQQTPGQGLQFLFEYFSETQRNKGNFPGRFSGRQFSNSRSEMNVSTLELGDSALYLCTSSFSGTGGWETQYFGPGTRLLVL.

This clonotype occurred a few times. The chain joins TRBV24-1 to TRBJ2-3, with 9 bases fitting TRBD2. The germline V gene encodes CDR1 KGHDR and CDR2 SFDVKD. V shed 5 bases and J 2 bases; nucleotides not matched to a gene: 10. The CDR3 has 17 residues. CDR3 region: CATSGSAGGFSTDTQYF. CDR3 nucleotides: TGTGCCACCAGTGGAAGCGCGGGGGGGTTTTCCACAGATACGCAGTATTTT.

This clonotype showed up many times. The chain links TRBV11-2 to TRBJ2-3, with TRBD2 identical over 12 bases. Germline V CDR1 and CDR2: SGHAT, FQNNGV. The CDR3 has 15 residues. Germline trimming cut 5 bases from V and 6 bases from J; bases unmatched to any gene: 6. CDR3 DNA sequence: TGTGCCAGCAGCCCTAGCGGGGGGGCTTGGGATACGCAGTATTTT. Translation: CASSPSGGAWDTQYF.

This clonotype showed up many times. V usage is TRBV10-3 and J usage is TRBJ2-2; 11 bases line up with TRBD1. The CDR3 runs to 15 residues. CDR1 and CDR2 from the germline V gene are ENHRY and SYGVKD. V gave up 6 bases and J gave up 6 bases; unmatched junction bases: 6. CDR3 nucleotides: TGTGCCATCAGAACCGGGACAGGGGGAGCCGGGGAGCTGTTTTTT. Its protein product is CAIRTGTGGAGELFF.

This clonotype was seen ten or more times. The genes are TRBV10-3 and TRBJ1-2; TRBD1 agrees at 7 bases. V was clipped by 6 bases and J by 8 bases; unmatched bases: 9. Germline V lookup: CDR1 ENHRY, CDR2 SYGVKD. The CDR3 has 13 residues. The CDR3 sequence is CAIRADRVVGYTF. For the CDR3, the DNA is TGTGCCATCAGAGCCGACAGGGTCGTGGGCTACACCTTC.

This clonotype was found many times. The chain has TRBV10-3 and TRBJ1-4, with D uncertain. Germline CDR1 ENHRY, CDR2 SYGVKD. The V gene lost 3 bases and the J gene lost 8 bases, with 7 bases spanning the gap. The CDR3 extends over 12 amino acids. The CDR3 loop is CAISDSVEKLFF. Written as DNA, the CDR3 is TGTGCCATCAGTGATTCCGTCGAAAAACTGTTTTTT.

This clonotype has at least ten counts. V and J are TRBV11-2 and TRBJ2-7; TRBD1 is a possible D gene (8 bases). The CDR3 is 14 amino acids. Trimming pared 4 bases from V and 6 bases from J, leaving 16 bases between. Germline V gene data show CDR1 as SGHAT and CDR2 as FQNNGV. CDR3 region: CASSSGQGGLEQYF. CDR3 DNA: TGTGCCAGCAGCTCTGGACAGGGAGGGCTCGAGCAGTACTTC.

J is TRBJ1-6 and V is TRBV12-3 or TRBV12-4; D remains unclear. The V gene lost 10 bases and the J gene lost 9 bases, with 22 bases spanning the gap. CDR3 size: 15 residues. CDR3 in DNA: TGTGCCACCAGATCGGCCGCGGGCCCACGTTCACCCCTCCACTTT. The encoded protein is CATRSAAGPRSPLHF.

This clonotype occurred a few times. The chain couples TRBV15 to TRBJ2-2, with 7 bases identical to TRBD2. Germline CDR1 reads LNHNV; CDR2 reads YYDKDF (reference sequence). With 6 bases clipped from V and 1 base from J, the junction kept 5 bases outside the gene matches. The CDR3 extends over 15 amino acids. The CDR3 region has the DNA TGTGCCACCAGGGATCCGGGGGGGAACACCGGGGAGCTGTTTTTT. Its translation is CATRDPGGNTGELFF.

This clonotype was observed at least ten times. The chain uses TRBV20-1 and TRBJ2-3; 12 positions agree with TRBD2. The V and J ends lost 2 bases and 11 bases, in that order; junction bases with no gene match: 11. CDR1 DFQATT and CDR2 SNEGSKA come from the germline V gene (reference sequence). This CDR3 comprises 15 residues. The CDR3 sequence: CSARWLAGGTSRQYF. For the CDR3, the DNA is TGCAGTGCTAGATGGCTAGCGGGGGGGACCTCGAGGCAGTATTTT.

A word on this clonotype: Possible read error: a much larger clone is one base away. The CDR3 region is CATSRVRGTYNEQFF. The CDR3 DNA reads as TGTGCTACCAGCAGGGTTAGGGGTACCTACAATGAGCAGTTCTTC. This sequence joins TRBV15 and TRBJ2-1, with a possible D match to TRBD1 (5 bases). Germline loops: CDR1 LNHNV, CDR2 YYDKDF (reference sequence). The CDR3 extends over 15 amino acids.

In this sample, this clonotype turned up many times. V usage is TRBV25-1 and J usage is TRBJ2-6; D is undetermined. The V end was cut by 2 bases, the J end by 4 bases, with 6 bases between. Per germline, CDR1 MGHDK and CDR2 SYGVNS. The CDR3 length is 14 residues. The chain's CDR3 is CASSETSGANVLTF. CDR3 nucleotide sequence: TGTGCCAGCAGTGAAACTTCCGGGGCCAACGTCCTGACTTTC. The complete variable domain, with remaining parts taken from reference TRBV25-1 and TRBJ2-6, reads EADIYQTPRYLVIGTGKKITLECSQTMGHDKMYWYQQDPGMELHLIHYSYGVNSTEKGDLSSESTVSRIRTEHFPLTLESARPSHTSQYLCASSETSGANVLTFGAGSRLTVL.

Many counts were recorded for this clonotype. The gene calls are TRBV6-5 and TRBJ1-2; D perhaps matches TRBD1 (5 bases). Germline V gene data show CDR1 as MNHEY and CDR2 as SVGAGI. V was pared by 2 bases and J by 2 bases, with 6 bases between. This CDR3 is built from 13 residues. The CDR3 DNA is TGTGCCAGCAGTTACAGACAGAACTATGGCTACACCTTC. Residues: CASSYRQNYGYTF.

CDR3 bases: TGCGCCAGCAGCTTGGAGGTTCCAGCAGGATACACCTTC. The encoded protein is CASSLEVPAGYTF. The J gene is TRBJ1-2, the V gene TRBV5-1; the D is unclear. The germline CDR1 and CDR2 sequences are SGHRS and YFSETQ. This CDR3 has 13 amino acids. V lost 0 bases and J lost 11, with 14 bases in between.

This clonotype was detected many times. The genes are TRBV12-5 and TRBJ2-7; TRBD1 matches at 7 bases. Germline V lookup: CDR1 LGHNT, CDR2 FRNRAP. The CDR3 is 16 residues long. V dropped 0 bases and J dropped 3; count of bases not matched to a gene: 8. In DNA form, the CDR3 reads TGTGCTAGTGGTTTGGTACAAGGACAGGTCCTCTACGAGCAGTACTTC. It codes for CASGLVQGQVLYEQYF.

This clonotype occurred many times. This chain connects TRBV5-1 to TRBJ2-5, with 8 bases that match TRBD1. Trimming cost V 0 bases and J 5 bases; bases outside gene matches: 3. The germline V gene encodes CDR1 SGHRS and CDR2 YFSETQ. This CDR3 is 14 amino acids long. Here the CDR3 reads CASSLGTGRETQYF. CDR3 bases: TGCGCCAGCAGCTTGGGGACAGGGCGGGAGACCCAGTACTTC.

This clonotype appeared many times. The chain uses TRBV20-1 and TRBJ2-7; 8 nucleotides agree with TRBD1. Losses at the gene ends were 6 bases for V and 0 bases for J; bases not matched to a gene: 4. Germline CDR1 and CDR2: DFQATT and SNEGSKA (reference sequence). The CDR3 runs to 13 residues. The CDR3 spells CSARTGISYEQYF. DNA for the CDR3: TGCAGTGCGAGGACAGGGATCTCCTACGAGCAGTACTTC.